This T cell receptor (beta chain) was identified during a study of blood T cells in healthy people across ages. Findings and limits, study-wide: Estimates of diversity drawn from one million T cells were considered underestimates. Relative to aged donors, long-lived donors carried more naive CD4+ cells and displayed higher diversity.

Germline values: CDR1 LGHNA, CDR2 YNFKEQ. The CDR3 contains 12 residues. V was cut by 4 bases and J by 6 bases, with 6 bases left in between. The authors drew 7.5 to 10 milliliters of peripheral blood from each donor. In regard to this clonotype: The antigen is not known.

PCR was performed a second time for 7 to 11 cycles using a sample-barcoded 5' primer and a J-beta primer mix. MiXCR was run by TCRdb on the 5' RACE reads, yielding one entry per CDR3 protein. The data contain just over 800,000 distinct CDR3 sequences, around 62% of them singletons. The sequence was collected from a man aged 30-40 years in good health. Sequencing was performed on blood. The chain links TRBV4-2 to TRBJ2-2; D remains unclear. CDR3 amino acids: CASSRPAGELFF. The CDR3 nucleotides are TGTGCCAGCAGCCGCCCGGCCGGGGAGCTGTTTTTT.